The sequence of this TCR beta chain was determined in a study of cytomegalovirus exposure and HLA in healthy donors. V trimming: 3 bases; J trimming: 2 bases; junction bases outside the gene matches: 4. This CDR3 spans 15 amino acids. The germline CDR1 and CDR2 sequences are ENHRY and SYGVKD. It was with 60 Vbeta and 13 Jbeta primers that the PCR ran. Clones were read by immunoSEQ multiplex PCR, and TCRdb kept only the in-frame ones, dropping some. The sample contains approximately 170,000 clones, 85% of which appear only once. The chain links TRBV10-3 to TRBJ1-3; 7 positions agree with TRBD1. The sequencing input was PBMCs. The clonotype was recovered from a boy under 10 years old in good health and CMV-seronegative. DNA for the CDR3: TGTGCCATCAGTGACAGGGGGAAGGCTGGAAACACCATATATTTT. This gives the protein CAISDRGKAGNTIYF.